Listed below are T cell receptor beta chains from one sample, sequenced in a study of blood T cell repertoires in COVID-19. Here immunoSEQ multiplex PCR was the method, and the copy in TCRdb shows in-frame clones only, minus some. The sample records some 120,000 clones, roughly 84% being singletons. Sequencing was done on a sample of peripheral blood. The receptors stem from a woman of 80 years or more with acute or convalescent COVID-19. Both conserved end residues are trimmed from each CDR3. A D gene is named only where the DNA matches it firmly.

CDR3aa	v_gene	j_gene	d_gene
ASSLVYSGTGGTGANVLT	TRBV13	TRBJ2-6	TRBD1
ASTTTGSNEKLF	TRBV5-1	TRBJ1-4	.
ASSPRGGYGANVLT	TRBV7-9	TRBJ2-6	.
ASSPQGAEAF	TRBV18	TRBJ1-1	.
ASSSGRVGGYT	TRBV6-2/TRBV6-3	TRBJ1-2	.
ASSGTSIYNEQF	TRBV5-1	TRBJ2-1	.
ASSLDRGNTEAF	TRBV5-1	TRBJ1-1	.
ASSLAGVFSYEQY	TRBV5-1	TRBJ2-7	.
ASSLGWTGNSPLH	TRBV5-1	TRBJ1-6	TRBD1
ASSRNSREEWDNEQF	TRBV5-5	TRBJ2-1	.
ASRRSEGNSPLH	TRBV3-1/TRBV3-2	TRBJ1-6	.
ASSLGTSGGAGQF	TRBV5-1	TRBJ2-1	TRBD2
ASKHNSGNTIY	TRBV27	TRBJ1-3	.
ASSLQQGENTGELF	TRBV5-1	TRBJ2-2	.
AISGQGGTYEQY	TRBV10-3	TRBJ2-7	.
ASSQDGGATGELF	TRBV4-3	TRBJ2-2	.
ASSSQGGPENAF	TRBV5-1	TRBJ1-1	.
ASSPTVSNQPQH	TRBV27	TRBJ1-5	.
ASSSYRALNQPQH	TRBV18	TRBJ1-5	.
ASSGTRGSYGYT	TRBV2	TRBJ1-2	.
ASSPLGYTNEKLF	TRBV7-6	TRBJ1-4	.
ASSPRTGGYSGANVLT	TRBV14	TRBJ2-6	TRBD1
ASTITGTTNEKLF	TRBV2	TRBJ1-4	.
ASSLGQISYEQY	TRBV6-5	TRBJ2-7	.
ASSPGLAGGPGRTGELF	TRBV5-4	TRBJ2-2	TRBD2
ASSHTTDQPQH	TRBV18	TRBJ1-5	.
ASSFLLDQPQH	TRBV7-9	TRBJ1-5	.